Each of the 30 T cell receptor beta chains below was sequenced from the same sample in a study of human T cells and chemical hapten exposure. TCRdb ran MiXCR on the RACE reads and lists one entry per CDR3 protein. The sample consists of about 89,000 distinct CDR3 sequences, 10% to 15% of them appearing once. Time point specified: patch test 3, about 24 weeks after DPC sensitization. The treatment is: therapeutic diphenylcyclopropenone sensitization with weekly scalp DPC. The specimen was whole blood, collected in connection with sensitization to the hapten diphenylcyclopropenone (DPC). The receptor set was obtained from a woman aged 45-59 years with alopecia areata. Some clones in this sample may be carry-over from other donors' samples.

V usage is TRBV12-3 or TRBV12-4 and J usage is TRBJ2-7, with TRBD1 matching 7 bases. With V trimmed by 4 bases and J by 2 bases, 14 bases remained unmatched. CDR3 length equals 17 residues. CDR3 region: CASSSPDTRQGAYEQYF. The CDR3 nucleotides are TGTGCCAGCAGTTCCCCCGACACCAGACAGGGAGCCTACGAGCAGTACTTC.

A few counts support this clonotype. The chain recombines TRBV29-1 with TRBJ2-3; perhaps TRBD1 as D (6 bases). The CDR3 has 13 amino acids. V was trimmed by 4 bases and J by 3 bases, leaving 11 bases between them. From germline, CDR1 is SQVTM and CDR2 ANQGSEA. CDR3 nucleotides: TGCAGCGTTGCAGGGGTTGCAACAGATACGCAGTATTTT. Translating it yields CSVAGVATDTQYF.

This clonotype was seen a handful of times. The J gene is TRBJ1-1, the V gene TRBV30; TRBD1 matches 8 bases. The CDR3 consists of 16 residues. Germline V gene sequence: CDR1 GTSNPN, CDR2 SVGIG (reference sequence). Trimming at V came to 1 base and at J to 1 base, leaving 8 bases not matched to a gene. Here the CDR3 reads CAWSDGTGRRNTEAFF. The DNA for the CDR3 is TGTGCCTGGAGTGACGGGACAGGAAGAAGGAACACTGAAGCTTTCTTT.

This clonotype came up a few times. The V call is TRBV12-3 or TRBV12-4, the J call TRBJ2-2; D unclear. V was cut by 5 bases and J by 6 bases, with 19 bases left in between. The CDR3 consists of 16 residues. In nucleotides, the CDR3 is TGTGCCAGCAGTCGAAAACATGCCGCGAGCGCCGGGGAGCTGTTTTTT. Protein product: CASSRKHAASAGELFF.

This clonotype showed up many times. This chain connects TRBV28 to TRBJ2-7; no firm D call. CDR3 length equals 11 residues. Germline V gives CDR1 MDHEN, CDR2 SYDVKM. Trimming took 1 base from V and 5 from J, leaving 3 bases between them. CDR3: CASSLLNEQYF. The CDR3 DNA reads TGTGCCAGCAGTTTATTGAACGAGCAGTACTTC.

V and J are TRBV3-1 and TRBJ2-3; TRBD1 matches at 11 bases. Germline V CDR1 and CDR2: LGHDT, YNNKEL (reference sequence). The CDR3 runs to 15 residues. Trimming cost V 3 bases and J 4 bases; bases outside gene matches: 3. The CDR3 region is CASSHTGQGADTQYF. DNA for the CDR3: TGTGCCAGCAGCCATACGGGACAGGGGGCAGATACGCAGTATTTT.

The chain carries TRBV20-1 and TRBJ2-7, with TRBD2 matching over 10 bases. The V gene's germline CDR1 is DFQATT and CDR2 SNEGSKA (reference sequence). The CDR3 contains 13 residues. CDR3 nucleotides: TGCAGCGCAAGGACTAGCGGTTTCCACGAGCAGTACTTC. This encodes CSARTSGFHEQYF.

As for this clonotype: This may come from a read error, since a much larger clone is one base off. The chain is built from TRBV25-1 and TRBJ2-5, with 11 bases fitting TRBD2. Germline V lookup: CDR1 MGHDK, CDR2 SYGVNS. CDR3 length equals 16 residues. The DNA for the CDR3 is TGTGCCAGCAGTCCTCTACTAGCGGGAGTCGTTGAGACCCGGTACTTC. Amino acid sequence: CASSPLLAGVVETRYF.

This clonotype was picked up many times. The genes are TRBV12-3 or TRBV12-4 and TRBJ1-2, with 11 bases fitting TRBD1. The CDR3 has 15 residues. The junction had 1 base not matched to a gene; V was cut back by 3 bases and J by 1 base. CDR3 in amino acids: CASSLGQGVNYGYTF. The CDR3 DNA sequence: TGTGCCAGCAGTTTGGGACAGGGGGTTAACTATGGCTACACCTTC.

CDR3 DNA sequence: TGTGCCAGCAGCTTATGGGACAGAGACACCGGGGAGCTGTTTTTT. Its protein product is CASSLWDRDTGELFF. The chain combines TRBV7-2 with TRBJ2-2, with TRBD1 matching 7 bases. CDR3 length equals 15 residues. Germline CDR1 SGHTA, CDR2 FQGNSA. Trimming at V came to 2 bases and at J to 3 bases, leaving 3 bases not matched to a gene.

At least ten counts were recorded for this clonotype. The chain carries TRBV29-1 and TRBJ1-2; D unresolved. The CDR3 runs 15 residues. CDR1 and CDR2 (germline): SQVTM, ANQGSEA. V shed 6 bases and J shed 1 base, with 18 bases lying between them. The CDR3 bases are TGCAGCGTATCCCGGGAGGGCAGTTTTAACTATGGCTACACCTTC. Translation: CSVSREGSFNYGYTF.

There are many counts of this clonotype. This sequence joins TRBV19 and TRBJ2-1; 9 nucleotides agree with TRBD2. Germline assignment: CDR1 LNHDA and CDR2 SQIVND (reference sequence). V dropped 4 bases and J dropped 8; count of bases not matched to a gene: 9. The CDR3 sequence is 15 residues long. CDR3 sequence: CASSTSGRRYDEQFF. CDR3 coding DNA: TGTGCCAGTAGTACCAGCGGGAGGCGTTACGATGAGCAGTTCTTC.

The CDR3 sequence is CASSYGDREETQYF. The CDR3 region has the DNA TGCGCCAGCAGCTACGGCGACAGGGAAGAGACCCAGTACTTC. The rearrangement links TRBV5-1 to TRBJ2-5, with 7 bases aligning to TRBD1. The V gene's germline CDR1 is SGHRS and CDR2 YFSETQ. The V segment lost 3 bases and the J segment 3 bases; nucleotides outside the gene matches: 5. This CDR3 has 14 amino acids.

This clonotype was detected a few times. The rearrangement links TRBV28 to TRBJ2-7; D is uncertain. Germline values: CDR1 MDHEN, CDR2 SYDVKM. The length of the CDR3 is 13 residues. Trimming removed 6 bases at V and 2 bases at J, with 11 bases between. DNA of the CDR3: TGTGCCAGCAGCATAGCTGCAGCCTACGAGCAGTACTTC. Translation: CASSIAAAYEQYF.

This clonotype was seen repeatedly, ten times or more. The chain couples TRBV7-8 to TRBJ2-5; 16 bases match TRBD2. Germline values: CDR1 SGHVS, CDR2 FQNEAQ. The CDR3 consists of 20 residues. V lost 0 bases, J lost 0 bases, and 7 bases stayed unmatched. The CDR3 DNA sequence: TGTGCCAGCAGCTTAGCCCCCCCGGGACTAGCGGGAGGGTACCAAGAGACCCAGTACTTC. Translating it yields CASSLAPPGLAGGYQETQYF.

This clonotype was detected ten times or more. The chain joins TRBV5-1 to TRBJ1-2, with 7 bases that match TRBD1. The CDR3 sequence is 13 residues long. Losses at the gene ends were 4 bases for V and 6 bases for J; bases not matched to a gene: 6. CDR1 is SGHRS, CDR2 YFSETQ, per germline. The CDR3 coding sequence is TGCGCCAGCAGCCCCGACAGGGACCATGGCTACACCTTC. Protein sequence: CASSPDRDHGYTF.

The table lists this clonotype with many counts. The gene calls are TRBV7-2 and TRBJ1-6; D remains ambiguous. Trimming pared 5 bases from V and 6 bases from J, leaving 11 bases between. This CDR3 has 14 residues. The germline CDR1 and CDR2 sequences are SGHTA and FQGNSA. CDR3 protein: CASSHAGFNSPLHF. The CDR3 region has the DNA TGTGCCAGCAGCCATGCGGGGTTTAATTCACCCCTCCACTTT.

This clonotype was detected ten times or more. The chain carries TRBV14 and TRBJ2-3, with TRBD1 as a possible D gene (5 bases). Per the germline V gene, CDR1 is SGHDN and CDR2 is FVKESK. This CDR3 comprises 15 residues. With 0 bases removed from V and 6 bases from J, the gap between germline ends came to 13 bases. CDR3 loop: CASSQETVLRDTQYF. CDR3 sequence (DNA): TGTGCCAGCAGCCAAGAGACAGTCCTTCGGGATACGCAGTATTTT.

The table lists this clonotype with a few counts. The chain uses TRBV29-1 and TRBJ2-1, with D perhaps given as TRBD1 or TRBD2 (6 bases each). The germline V and J ends were trimmed by 3 bases and 7 bases, with 13 bases remaining between them. The CDR3 has 13 residues. Germline V CDR1 and CDR2: SQVTM, ANQGSEA. CDR3 DNA sequence: TGCAGCGTTGATCCAATAGGGGGGAATGAGCAGTTCTTC. It codes for CSVDPIGGNEQFF.

The gene calls are TRBV29-1 and TRBJ1-2; 9 bases are shared with TRBD1. V dropped 4 bases and J dropped 6; count of bases not matched to a gene: 3. The CDR3 consists of 12 residues. CDR1 and CDR2 from the germline V gene are SQVTM and ANQGSEA. CDR3 sequence (DNA): TGCAGCGTTGGGGACAGGGTTGATGGCTACACCTTC. Protein: CSVGDRVDGYTF.

This chain uses TRBV5-1 with TRBJ2-7; weak D call: TRBD2 (5 bases). The CDR3 extends over 13 amino acids. Germline-derived CDR1 and CDR2 are SGHRS and YFSETQ. V shed 1 base and J shed 4 bases, with 9 bases lying between them. The CDR3 nucleotides read TGCGCCAGCAGCTTGCCCCCGGGATACGAGCAGTACTTC. Residues: CASSLPPGYEQYF.

The rearrangement joins TRBV21-1 to TRBJ2-7; the table calls TRBD1, which could not be checked here. TRBV21-1 is flagged as a pseudogene. The CDR3 is made up of 10 amino acids. CDR3 sequence (DNA): TGTGCCAGCAGCCCCCCCGAGCAGTACTTC. Residues: CASSPPEQYF.

The V gene is TRBV11-2, the J gene TRBJ1-1, with D unresolved. This CDR3 has 14 amino acids. V lost 3 bases and J lost 0, with 8 bases in between. The V gene's germline CDR1 is SGHAT and CDR2 FQNNGV. CDR3 sequence: CASSLAGVNTEAFF. The CDR3 DNA reads TGTGCCAGCAGCTTGGCTGGGGTGAACACTGAAGCTTTCTTT.

This chain links TRBV29-1 with TRBJ2-1, with D tentatively TRBD2 (6 bases). The CDR3 contains 14 residues. V shed 7 bases and J shed 4 bases, with 17 bases lying between them. Germline CDR1 SQVTM, CDR2 ANQGSEA. The DNA for the CDR3 is TGCAGCGCTACTCCCGGGACTGGATACAATGAGCAGTTCTTC. This sequence encodes CSATPGTGYNEQFF.

The rearrangement joins TRBV29-1 to TRBJ2-1, with 8 bases that match TRBD2. The CDR3 consists of 15 residues. Germline V gene data show CDR1 as SQVTM and CDR2 as ANQGSEA. Germline trimming cut 2 bases from V and 2 bases from J; bases unmatched to any gene: 5. The CDR3 loop reads CSVERLAGTYNEQFF. CDR3 DNA sequence: TGCAGCGTTGAAAGGCTAGCGGGCACCTACAATGAGCAGTTCTTC.

This clonotype appeared a few times. The rearrangement joins TRBV7-8 to TRBJ1-1, with a weak D call TRBD1 (6 bases). V was shortened by 1 base and J by 1 base, with 7 bases between the two germline ends. In germline, CDR1 is SGHVS, CDR2 FQNEAQ. This CDR3 is built from 14 residues. For the CDR3, the DNA is TGTGCCAGCAGCTTAGTACAGGGGAACACTGAAGCTTTCTTT. Amino acids: CASSLVQGNTEAFF.

This clonotype was seen repeatedly, ten times or more. The rearrangement links TRBV3-1 to TRBJ2-1; 8 bases match TRBD2. The V gene's germline CDR1 is LGHDT and CDR2 YNNKEL (reference sequence). V trimming: 6 bases; J trimming: 1 base; junction bases outside the gene matches: 5. This CDR3 contains 15 residues. The CDR3 DNA is TGTGCCAGCAGGCACACTAGCGGTTCCTACAATGAGCAGTTCTTC. Translated: CASRHTSGSYNEQFF.

The chain carries TRBV20-1 and TRBJ1-2; 9 nucleotides agree with TRBD1. The CDR3 runs to 16 residues. J lost 4 bases, V lost 0 bases, and 9 bases had no gene match. Germline CDR1 DFQATT, CDR2 SNEGSKA (reference sequence). The DNA for the CDR3 is TGCAGTGCTAGAGATGCCAGGACAGGGGCAGCCTATGGCTACACCTTC. Residues: CSARDARTGAAYGYTF.

This clonotype has ten or more counts. The genes are TRBV2 and TRBJ2-3; 8 bases match TRBD2. This CDR3 has 16 amino acids. J gave up 0 bases and V 6 bases, and 8 bases lay outside the gene matches. Germline values: CDR1 SNHLY, CDR2 FYNNEI. In nucleotides, the CDR3 is TGTGCCAGCAGACCCCTAGCGGGCCCTAGCACAGATACGCAGTATTTT. Translated: CASRPLAGPSTDTQYF.

This clonotype came up many times. The rearrangement links TRBV7-8 to TRBJ2-1; 7 bases fit TRBD2. The germline V gene encodes CDR1 SGHVS and CDR2 FQNEAQ. Trimming took 8 bases from V and 12 from J; bases not matched to a gene: 19. This CDR3 region has 15 residues. CDR3 nucleotides: TGTGCCAGCGGGAGTGCGGGAGTTGGGTCGGGAGTGCAGTTCTTC. This gives the protein CASGSAGVGSGVQFF.